The 21 T cell receptor beta chains below all came from one sample that was sequenced in a study of early T cells in non-severe SARS-CoV-2 infection. From the 5' RACE reads, TCRdb called clonotypes with MiXCR, one entry per CDR3 protein. The sample has approximately 70,000 distinct CDR3 sequences, roughly 5.3% seen once; the top ten hold 6.5% to 8%. The sample in question was whole blood, obtained at baseline. These receptors were collected from an adult who was a healthcare worker with PCR-confirmed SARS-CoV-2 infection or an uninfected control (not recorded which).

A few counts support this clonotype. The chain joins TRBV5-1 to TRBJ2-3, with D perhaps TRBD1 (5 bases). This CDR3 has 16 amino acids. With 0 bases removed from V and 2 bases from J, the gap between germline ends came to 13 bases. Germline CDR1 SGHRS, CDR2 YFSETQ. CDR3 region: CASSLASVGATDTQYF. CDR3 coding DNA: TGCGCCAGCAGCTTGGCCTCAGTTGGGGCCACAGATACGCAGTATTTT.

This chain joins TRBV12-3 or TRBV12-4 and TRBJ2-4; a weak D match, TRBD2 (6 bases). Trimming stripped 8 bases from V and 0 bases from J, with 14 bases between. CDR3 length: 15 residues. The CDR3 DNA is TGTGCCAGCCCCTCGGGGGTTTTAGCCAAAAACATTCAGTACTTC. Its protein product is CASPSGVLAKNIQYF.

This clonotype was counted many times. The genes are TRBV5-4 and TRBJ1-4; no firm D call. V lost 4 bases to trimming and J lost 8 bases, with 15 bases between them. The germline gives CDR1 SGHNT, CDR2 YYREEE (reference sequence). The CDR3 has 14 residues. This CDR3 reads CASSTDGNSEKLFF. CDR3 DNA: TGTGCCAGCAGCACCGACGGAAACAGCGAAAAACTGTTTTTT. The full variable domain, with the rest looked up from reference TRBV5-4 and TRBJ1-4, is ETGVTQSPTHLIKTRGQQVTLRCSSQSGHNTVSWYQQALGQGPQFIFQYYREEENGRGNFPPRFSGLQFPNYSSELNVNALELDDSALYLCASSTDGNSEKLFFGSGTQLSVL.

The chain couples TRBV9 to TRBJ1-1, with 9 bases that match TRBD1. Germline assignment: CDR1 SGDLS and CDR2 YYNGEE. J was trimmed by 0 bases and V by 4 bases; bases with no gene match: 13. The CDR3 spans 18 residues. The CDR3, as DNA: TGTGCCAGCAGCACCAGCACAGGGGGCTCTTCTATGAACACTGAAGCTTTCTTT. It encodes CASSTSTGGSSMNTEAFF.

This clonotype was observed many times. This chain connects TRBV7-6 to TRBJ1-4; D perhaps matches TRBD1 (6 bases). The V end lost 5 bases, the J end lost 7 bases, and 17 bases lay between the germline ends. Germline V gene data show CDR1 as SGHVS and CDR2 as FNYEAQ. The CDR3 sequence is 15 residues long. CDR3 loop: CASSLLQGASEKLFF. CDR3 coding DNA: TGTGCCAGCAGCCTACTACAGGGCGCGTCTGAAAAACTGTTTTTT.

This chain joins TRBV25-1 and TRBJ1-1, with D uncertain. The germline CDR1 and CDR2 sequences are MGHDK and SYGVNS. The CDR3 runs to 15 residues. With 3 bases removed from V and 0 bases from J, the gap between germline ends came to 11 bases. CDR3 nucleotide sequence: TGTGCCAGCAGTGATGCGGCATCCATGAACACTGAAGCTTTCTTT. Its translation: CASSDAASMNTEAFF.

This clonotype showed up many times. The chain has TRBV27 and TRBJ2-7, with 12 positions matching TRBD1. Losses at the gene ends were 5 bases for V and 5 bases for J; bases not matched to a gene: 7. CDR1 is MNHEY and CDR2 is SMNVEV in the germline V gene (reference sequence). The CDR3 has 15 amino acids. The CDR3 coding sequence is TGTGCCAGCAGTCGGAGCCGGGACAGGGGGCACGAGCAGTACTTC. As protein: CASSRSRDRGHEQYF.

In this sample, this clonotype turned up many times. The chain joins TRBV28 to TRBJ1-1; D is undetermined. The CDR3 has 15 residues. Germline values: CDR1 MDHEN, CDR2 SYDVKM. The V and J ends lost 5 bases and 4 bases respectively, with 17 bases between them. In DNA form, the CDR3 reads TGTGCCAGCAGTATCCGCGGTAGGGAGGGCACTGAAGCTTTCTTT. Its protein product is CASSIRGREGTEAFF.

This clonotype was seen a handful of times. The V call is TRBV20-1, the J call TRBJ1-5; 8 nucleotides line up with TRBD1. The trim removed 3 bases at V and 2 bases at J, leaving 0 bases unmatched. Germline values: CDR1 DFQATT, CDR2 SNEGSKA (reference sequence). The CDR3 length is 13 residues. The CDR3 sequence is CSARTGGNQPQHF. CDR3 in DNA: TGCAGTGCTAGGACAGGGGGCAATCAGCCCCAGCATTTT.

This clonotype has a handful of counts. The chain joins TRBV2 to TRBJ1-5; a possible D gene is TRBD1 (5 bases). The ends were cut back, 7 bases at V and 6 bases at J, with 13 bases in the middle. The germline V gene has CDR1 SNHLY and CDR2 FYNNEI. CDR3 length: 13 amino acids. In DNA, the CDR3 is TGTGCCAGCATGGTCCGGGGCGGTCAGCCCCAGCATTTT. It yields the protein CASMVRGGQPQHF.

This clonotype has a handful of counts. The chain employs TRBV7-9 and TRBJ2-7; TRBD1 agrees at 8 bases. J lost 1 base, V lost 2 bases, and 4 bases had no gene match. The CDR3 has 15 amino acids. Germline assignment: CDR1 SEHNR and CDR2 FQNEAQ (reference sequence). The CDR3 coding sequence is TGTGCCAGCAGCTTAAGCGGACAGGGTTCCTACGAGCAGTACTTC. It specifies CASSLSGQGSYEQYF.

This clonotype has ten or more counts. The J gene is TRBJ2-1, the V gene TRBV20-1; 12 bases are shared with TRBD2. The V segment lost 5 bases and the J segment 6 bases; nucleotides outside the gene matches: 2. There are 13 residues in the CDR3. Germline lookup yields CDR1 DFQATT and CDR2 SNEGSKA (reference sequence). Here the CDR3 reads CSAPTSGGNEQFF. The DNA of the CDR3 is TGCAGTGCTCCGACTAGCGGGGGCAATGAGCAGTTCTTC.

The table lists this clonotype with a few counts. V usage is TRBV4-1 and J usage is TRBJ1-2, with TRBD1 as a possible D gene (5 bases). This CDR3 has 16 amino acids. Germline V gene lookup returns CDR1 MGHRA and CDR2 YSYEKL. The V gene lost 0 bases and the J gene lost 8 bases, with 19 bases spanning the gap. In DNA, the CDR3 is TGCGCCAGCAGCCAAGATTTTACCTGGACAAACGGAGGCTACACCTTC. Residues: CASSQDFTWTNGGYTF.

V and J are TRBV29-1 and TRBJ2-7; possible D gene TRBD2, 6 bases. Germline V gene sequence: CDR1 SQVTM, CDR2 ANQGSEA. Deletions cut 4 bases from V and 1 base from J, with 8 bases between. This CDR3 spans 12 amino acids. The CDR3 sequence: CSVGGESYEQYF. The CDR3 nucleotides are TGCAGCGTTGGGGGGGAATCCTACGAGCAGTACTTC.

J is TRBJ2-5 and V is TRBV24-1; TRBD2 agrees at 8 bases. Per the germline V gene, CDR1 is KGHDR and CDR2 is SFDVKD. Trimming removed 1 base from V and 3 bases from J; junction bases left unmatched: 0. The CDR3 spans 14 residues. CDR3 in DNA: TGTGCCACCAGTGATTTACTAGCGGAAGAGACCCAGTACTTC. Protein: CATSDLLAEETQYF.

This clonotype was picked up many times. This chain uses TRBV7-3 with TRBJ2-1; 7 nucleotides line up with TRBD2. The CDR3 extends over 14 amino acids. Losses at the gene ends were 7 bases for V and 8 bases for J; bases not matched to a gene: 11. Germline V lookup: CDR1 SGHTA, CDR2 FQGTGA. Here the CDR3 reads CASTLPGGAHEQFF. The CDR3 DNA sequence: TGTGCCAGCACTCTGCCGGGGGGAGCACATGAGCAGTTCTTC.

The V gene is TRBV5-1, the J gene TRBJ2-1; TRBD2 matches 11 bases. Germline assignment: CDR1 SGHRS and CDR2 YFSETQ. V trimming: 4 bases; J trimming: 0 bases; junction bases outside the gene matches: 12. This CDR3 comprises 19 residues. CDR3 in amino acids: CASSGSGTSGTSSYNEQFF. The CDR3 bases are TGCGCCAGCAGCGGATCCGGGACTAGCGGCACGAGCTCCTACAATGAGCAGTTCTTC.

The rearrangement links TRBV7-2 to TRBJ2-2; 11 nucleotides match TRBD2. Germline lookup yields CDR1 SGHTA and CDR2 FQGNSA. The CDR3 runs to 17 residues. The ends lost 2 bases at V and 7 bases at J; junction bases unmatched: 9. Here the CDR3 DNA reads TGTGCCAGCAGCTTAACCATAGCGGGAGGGCCTGGCGGGGAGCTGTTTTTT. Amino acid sequence: CASSLTIAGGPGGELFF. Full variable domain (remainder filled in from reference TRBV7-2 and TRBJ2-2): GAGVSQSPSNKVTEKGKDVELRCDPISGHTALYWYRQSLGQGLEFLIYFQGNSAPDKSGLPSDRFSAERTGGSVSTLTIQRTQQEDSAVYLCASSLTIAGGPGGELFFGEGSRLTVL.

The chain joins TRBV9 to TRBJ2-1; D unclear. Trimming took 0 bases from V and 0 from J, leaving 10 bases between them. The CDR3 has 16 residues. Germline V gene lookup returns CDR1 SGDLS and CDR2 YYNGEE. The CDR3 loop reads CASSVVAASSYNEQFF. CDR3 nucleotides: TGTGCCAGCAGCGTAGTGGCGGCTAGCTCCTACAATGAGCAGTTCTTC.

This clonotype has at least ten counts. V and J are TRBV6-6 and TRBJ1-5, with D tentatively TRBD1 (6 bases). Germline-derived CDR1 and CDR2 are MNHNY and SVGAGI (reference sequence). The V end was cut by 6 bases, the J end by 2 bases, with 17 bases between. This CDR3 region has 16 residues. CDR3 region: CASRDTGTPGNQPQHF. The CDR3 DNA follows: TGTGCCAGCAGAGACACAGGGACCCCTGGCAATCAGCCCCAGCATTTT.

V gene TRBV29-1 combines with J gene TRBJ1-5, with D possibly being TRBD1 (6 bases). Trimming removed 4 bases at V and 3 bases at J, with 10 bases between. Germline assignment: CDR1 SQVTM and CDR2 ANQGSEA. The CDR3 length is 13 residues. CDR3 residues: CSVADRNNQPQHF. For the CDR3, the DNA is TGCAGCGTTGCCGACAGGAACAATCAGCCCCAGCATTTT.